Listed below are T cell receptor beta chains from one sample, sequenced in a study of response to subunit inactivated influenza vaccine. Using its own MiXCR run on the RT-PCR reads, TCRdb lists one record per CDR3 protein. The top ten hold about 7.6% of the sample, which has hundreds of thousands of distinct CDR3 sequences, around 13% seen once. This specimen was PBMCs from blood, taken 14 to 15 days before vaccination. These TCRs come from a man aged 45 to 65 who received an inactivated influenza vaccine. Both conserved end residues are part of each CDR3. A D gene is named only where the DNA matches it firmly. Clone size is stated in some rows and not others, as once, few, many or a class when expanded.

D gene: TRBD1; clone size: few; J gene: TRBJ2-7; V gene: TRBV29-1; CDR3 DNA: TGCAGCGTTCGGGCAGGGGGTGCCTACGAGCAGTACTTC; CDR3 protein: CSVRAGGAYEQYF
D gene: .; clone size: .; J gene: TRBJ2-3; V gene: TRBV4-1; CDR3 DNA: TGCGCCAGCAGCCTTGGACTACACAGCACAGATACGCAGTATTTT; CDR3 protein: CASSLGLHSTDTQYF
D gene: .; clone size: few; J gene: TRBJ2-1; V gene: TRBV7-2; CDR3 DNA: TGTGCCAGCAGCTTAGTGGGGGGGGCGGGTGAGCAGTTCTTC; CDR3 protein: CASSLVGGAGEQFF
D gene: .; clone size: .; J gene: TRBJ2-7; V gene: TRBV12-3/TRBV12-4; CDR3 DNA: TGTGCCAGCAGTCCTAATCCCCGCTACGAGCAGTACTTC; CDR3 protein: CASSPNPRYEQYF
D gene: TRBD2; clone size: few; J gene: TRBJ2-1; V gene: TRBV9; CDR3 DNA: TGTGCCAGCAGCACTTCTAAGACTAGCAACTACAATGAGCAGTTCTTC; CDR3 protein: CASSTSKTSNYNEQFF
D gene: TRBD2; clone size: .; J gene: TRBJ2-3; V gene: TRBV5-1; CDR3 DNA: TGCGCCAGCAGCTTGGTTCCCAGCGGGGAAGATACGCAGTATTTT; CDR3 protein: CASSLVPSGEDTQYF
D gene: .; clone size: .; J gene: TRBJ2-2; V gene: TRBV29-1; CDR3 DNA: TGCAGCGGCTCAGACACCGGGGAGCTGTTTTTT; CDR3 protein: CSGSDTGELFF
D gene: TRBD1; clone size: .; J gene: TRBJ1-6; V gene: TRBV4-2; CDR3 DNA: TGTGCCAGCAGCCAGGGGACAGCCTCCTATAATTCACCCCTCCACTTT; CDR3 protein: CASSQGTASYNSPLHF
D gene: TRBD1; clone size: .; J gene: TRBJ2-2; V gene: TRBV9; CDR3 DNA: TGTGCCAGCAACAAGGGGGCAATCGGGGAGCTGTTTTTT; CDR3 protein: CASNKGAIGELFF
D gene: .; clone size: few; J gene: TRBJ2-7; V gene: TRBV10-3; CDR3 DNA: TGTGCCACCAACGTGGGGGACACAAGCTCCTACGAGCAGTACTTC; CDR3 protein: CATNVGDTSSYEQYF
D gene: TRBD1; clone size: .; J gene: TRBJ2-2; V gene: TRBV5-1; CDR3 DNA: TGCGCCAGCAGTATACAGGGGGGCTCGAACACCGGGGAGCTGTTTTTT; CDR3 protein: CASSIQGGSNTGELFF
D gene: TRBD2; clone size: few; J gene: TRBJ2-4; V gene: TRBV7-2; CDR3 DNA: TGTGCCAGCAGCTTCGGGAGGGCCAAAAACATTCAGTACTTC; CDR3 protein: CASSFGRAKNIQYF
D gene: .; clone size: few; J gene: TRBJ2-3; V gene: TRBV6-2/TRBV6-3; CDR3 DNA: TGTGCCAGCAGTTACGCATTGGCCCAGGTTTCAGATACGCAGTATTTT; CDR3 protein: CASSYALAQVSDTQYF
D gene: TRBD1; clone size: .; J gene: TRBJ2-5; V gene: TRBV12-3/TRBV12-4; CDR3 DNA: TGTGCCAGCAGTTCAGAGCTCGGGACAGAAGAGACCCAGTACTTC; CDR3 protein: CASSSELGTEETQYF
D gene: .; clone size: many; J gene: TRBJ2-7; V gene: TRBV12-3/TRBV12-4; CDR3 DNA: TGTGCCACCAGTTCTAGTACGGACGGCAGCTCCTACGAGCAGTACTTC; CDR3 protein: CATSSSTDGSSYEQYF
D gene: TRBD2; clone size: few; J gene: TRBJ2-3; V gene: TRBV9; CDR3 DNA: TGTGCCAGCAGCGTAGCGGCGGGGGGATCAGATACGCAGTATTTT; CDR3 protein: CASSVAAGGSDTQYF
D gene: TRBD2; clone size: few; J gene: TRBJ2-1; V gene: TRBV12-3/TRBV12-4; CDR3 DNA: TGTGCCAGCAGTCCTAGCGGGAGGGTATATGAGCAGTTCTTC; CDR3 protein: CASSPSGRVYEQFF
D gene: .; clone size: .; J gene: TRBJ1-1; V gene: TRBV5-1; CDR3 DNA: TGCGCCAGCACCTTGTCGGATTTGTTCACTGAAGCTTTCTTT; CDR3 protein: CASTLSDLFTEAFF
D gene: TRBD1; clone size: few; J gene: TRBJ2-3; V gene: TRBV4-1; CDR3 DNA: TGCGCCAGCAGCCAAGGTGGGAGGACAGGGGCCACAGATACGCAGTATTTT; CDR3 protein: CASSQGGRTGATDTQYF
D gene: .; clone size: .; J gene: TRBJ1-6; V gene: TRBV30; CDR3 DNA: TGTGCCTGGAGTGTAGGAACCTATAATTCACCCCTCCACTTT; CDR3 protein: CAWSVGTYNSPLHF
D gene: .; clone size: .; J gene: TRBJ1-2; V gene: TRBV20-1; CDR3 DNA: TGCAGTGCTAGGCCGGCGGGGACACCTACTAACTATGGCTACACCTTC; CDR3 protein: CSARPAGTPTNYGYTF
D gene: TRBD1; clone size: many; J gene: TRBJ2-1; V gene: TRBV18; CDR3 DNA: TGTGCCAGCTCAACTCGACAGGGCGATGAGCAGTTCTTC; CDR3 protein: CASSTRQGDEQFF
D gene: TRBD2; clone size: few; J gene: TRBJ2-5; V gene: TRBV4-2; CDR3 DNA: TGTGCCAGCAGCCAAAGAGCGGGAGTGGAGACCCAGTACTTC; CDR3 protein: CASSQRAGVETQYF
D gene: TRBD2; clone size: few; J gene: TRBJ2-1; V gene: TRBV2; CDR3 DNA: TGTGCCAGCAGTGAAGCCGGGCCCCTCGGGGGGGCCAATGAGCAGTTCTTC; CDR3 protein: CASSEAGPLGGANEQFF
D gene: .; clone size: few; J gene: TRBJ1-5; V gene: TRBV21-1; CDR3 DNA: TGTGCCAGCAGCAGGGAGGGACCGACGACCGATTATAGCAATCAGCCCCAGCATTTT; CDR3 protein: CASSREGPTTDYSNQPQHF
D gene: TRBD1; clone size: few; J gene: TRBJ2-7; V gene: TRBV28; CDR3 DNA: TGTGCCAGCAGAGGGGACAGATACGAGCAGTACTTC; CDR3 protein: CASRGDRYEQYF
D gene: .; clone size: few; J gene: TRBJ2-4; V gene: TRBV29-1; CDR3 DNA: TGCAGCGTTGGGTCGAGGGGAAACATTCAGTACTTC; CDR3 protein: CSVGSRGNIQYF
D gene: .; clone size: .; J gene: TRBJ2-1; V gene: TRBV9; CDR3 DNA: TGTGCCAGCAGCGTGGTTCCGGTGCATGAGCAGTTCTTC; CDR3 protein: CASSVVPVHEQFF
D gene: TRBD2; clone size: few; J gene: TRBJ2-7; V gene: TRBV29-1; CDR3 DNA: TGCAGCGTTCTGACTAGCGGGGGTTACGAGCAGTACTTC; CDR3 protein: CSVLTSGGYEQYF
D gene: .; clone size: once; J gene: TRBJ2-1; V gene: TRBV29-1; CDR3 DNA: TGCAGCGTTGAAGATCTCGACGGGCGTTACAATGAGCAGTTCTTC; CDR3 protein: CSVEDLDGRYNEQFF
D gene: TRBD1; clone size: many; J gene: TRBJ2-5; V gene: TRBV10-3; CDR3 DNA: TGTGCCATCAGTGAGTTTTCGGCCTGGACAGGGGTATTAGAGACCCAGTACTTC; CDR3 protein: CAISEFSAWTGVLETQYF
D gene: TRBD1; clone size: many; J gene: TRBJ1-2; V gene: TRBV29-1; CDR3 DNA: TGCAGCGTTAGGGACAGGGCTGGCTATGGCTACACCTTC; CDR3 protein: CSVRDRAGYGYTF
D gene: .; clone size: once; J gene: TRBJ2-7; V gene: TRBV5-4; CDR3 DNA: TGTGCCAGCAGAACTTACGGATCCTACGAGCAGTACTTC; CDR3 protein: CASRTYGSYEQYF
D gene: .; clone size: few; J gene: TRBJ1-2; V gene: TRBV19; CDR3 DNA: TGTGCCAGTAGTATAGTGGAGGAGGATGGCTACACCTTC; CDR3 protein: CASSIVEEDGYTF
D gene: TRBD2; clone size: .; J gene: TRBJ2-5; V gene: TRBV4-2; CDR3 DNA: TGTGCCAGCAGCCAAGATCGACGGGGGGACGAGACCCAGTACTTC; CDR3 protein: CASSQDRRGDETQYF
D gene: TRBD1; clone size: .; J gene: TRBJ2-2; V gene: TRBV28; CDR3 DNA: TGTGCCAGCAGTCCCCCTACGGGGACAGGGAGGACCGGGGAGCTGTTTTTT; CDR3 protein: CASSPPTGTGRTGELFF
D gene: TRBD2; clone size: .; J gene: TRBJ2-1; V gene: TRBV24-1; CDR3 DNA: TGTGCCACCAGTGGTAGCGGGAGAAATTCCTACAATGAGCAGTTCTTC; CDR3 protein: CATSGSGRNSYNEQFF
D gene: .; clone size: few; J gene: TRBJ2-7; V gene: TRBV5-1; CDR3 DNA: TGCGCCAGCAGCTTGGGGGGACACGAGCAGTACTTC; CDR3 protein: CASSLGGHEQYF
D gene: .; clone size: many; J gene: TRBJ1-4; V gene: TRBV3-1; CDR3 DNA: TGTGCCAGCAGCCAAGTACTTGCCGAAAAACTGTTTTTT; CDR3 protein: CASSQVLAEKLFF
D gene: .; clone size: .; J gene: TRBJ2-5; V gene: TRBV11-2; CDR3 DNA: TGTGCCAGCAGCTTAGTGGTCCCTCCAGTGGAGACCCAGTACTTC; CDR3 protein: CASSLVVPPVETQYF
D gene: TRBD2; clone size: few; J gene: TRBJ2-3; V gene: TRBV5-1; CDR3 DNA: TGCGCCAGCAGCTTGGGGACTAGCGGGGGGGCCTACGATACGCAGTATTTT; CDR3 protein: CASSLGTSGGAYDTQYF
D gene: .; clone size: .; J gene: TRBJ2-7; V gene: TRBV15; CDR3 DNA: TGTGCCACCAGTCCCGGGACACTTCTCTCCTACGAGCAGTACTTC; CDR3 protein: CATSPGTLLSYEQYF
D gene: TRBD1; clone size: few; J gene: TRBJ2-7; V gene: TRBV7-9; CDR3 DNA: TGTGCCAGCAGCACGCCGGGACAGCCTTACGAGCAGTACTTC; CDR3 protein: CASSTPGQPYEQYF
D gene: .; clone size: few; J gene: TRBJ1-2; V gene: TRBV28; CDR3 DNA: TGTGCCAGCAGTTTAACTCGCAACGATGGCTACACCTTC; CDR3 protein: CASSLTRNDGYTF
D gene: TRBD2; clone size: few; J gene: TRBJ2-3; V gene: TRBV4-2; CDR3 DNA: TGTGCCAGCAGGCCTAGCGGGAGGGCCAGCACAGATACGCAGTATTTT; CDR3 protein: CASRPSGRASTDTQYF
D gene: .; clone size: many; J gene: TRBJ1-1; V gene: TRBV7-9; CDR3 DNA: TGTGCCAGCAGCTTAACACCTACCGAAGCTTTCTTT; CDR3 protein: CASSLTPTEAFF
D gene: .; clone size: .; J gene: TRBJ2-1; V gene: TRBV6-5; CDR3 DNA: TGTGCCAGCAGTACCGACATGGGCTCCTACAATGAGCAGTTCTTC; CDR3 protein: CASSTDMGSYNEQFF
D gene: .; clone size: .; J gene: TRBJ2-1; V gene: TRBV7-2; CDR3 DNA: TGTGCCAGCAGCTACGATGTTAATGAGCAGTTCTTC; CDR3 protein: CASSYDVNEQFF
D gene: TRBD1; clone size: .; J gene: TRBJ2-7; V gene: TRBV20-1; CDR3 DNA: TGCAGTGCGCCTCGGGACAGGGGTTACGAGCAGTACTTC; CDR3 protein: CSAPRDRGYEQYF
D gene: TRBD2; clone size: .; J gene: TRBJ2-5; V gene: TRBV5-1; CDR3 DNA: TGCGCCAGCAGCTCGACTAGCGGGAGGGAGTACCAAGAGACCCAGTACTTC; CDR3 protein: CASSSTSGREYQETQYF
D gene: .; clone size: .; J gene: TRBJ2-3; V gene: TRBV30; CDR3 DNA: TGTGCCTGGAGTCGGCGGGCCAATACGCAGTATTTT; CDR3 protein: CAWSRRANTQYF
D gene: TRBD1; clone size: many; J gene: TRBJ2-5; V gene: TRBV29-1; CDR3 DNA: TGCAGCGTCAACGACAGGGGGTATCGGGAGACCCAGTACTTC; CDR3 protein: CSVNDRGYRETQYF
D gene: .; clone size: .; J gene: TRBJ2-1; V gene: TRBV12-3/TRBV12-4; CDR3 DNA: TGTGCCAGTAGAGCAGGGGCCGACGGGGAGTTCTTC; CDR3 protein: CASRAGADGEFF
D gene: .; clone size: few; J gene: TRBJ2-7; V gene: TRBV24-1; CDR3 DNA: TGTGCCACCAATAAGGACTTTGCGGCCTACGAGCAGTACTTC; CDR3 protein: CATNKDFAAYEQYF
D gene: TRBD2; clone size: few; J gene: TRBJ2-1; V gene: TRBV19; CDR3 DNA: TGTGCCAGTAGTATAGATCTTAGTAGCGGGGCCTTCGAGCAGTTCTTC; CDR3 protein: CASSIDLSSGAFEQFF
D gene: .; clone size: many; J gene: TRBJ2-1; V gene: TRBV24-1; CDR3 DNA: TGTGCCACCAGTGATTTGGGGCAGGGCCGTAGTTCCTCCTACAATGAGCAGTTCTTC; CDR3 protein: CATSDLGQGRSSSYNEQFF
D gene: TRBD1; clone size: .; J gene: TRBJ2-5; V gene: TRBV24-1; CDR3 DNA: TGTGCCACCAGTGAGCCCGGGACAGCAATGGAGACCCAGTACTTC; CDR3 protein: CATSEPGTAMETQYF
D gene: .; clone size: .; J gene: TRBJ1-1; V gene: TRBV19; CDR3 DNA: TGTGCCAGTAGTAACCGATGGACCCCGCTGAACACTGAAGCTTTCTTT; CDR3 protein: CASSNRWTPLNTEAFF